Listed below are T cell receptor beta chains from one sample, sequenced in a study of T cell responses to AZD1222 COVID-19 vaccine. Method: immunoSEQ multiplex PCR; TCRdb's copy keeps in-frame clones and lacks some. This sample has fewer than 150,000 clones, with about 89% found just once. Source: peripheral blood, taken 28 days after the second AZD1222 dose. The receptor set was obtained from an adult who received the AZD1222 COVID-19 vaccine. Both conserved end residues are part of each CDR3. The order of the fields is D gene, J gene, clone size, V gene, CDR3 protein, CDR3 DNA. The D gene is left open where the match is weak. Size is omitted from some rows. Given values are once, few, many or a class for expanded clones.

- | TRBJ1-2 | - | TRBV4-1 | CASSQDPRAGGYTF | TGCGCCAGCAGCCAAGACCCCCGTGCGGGTGGCTACACCTTC
- | TRBJ1-2 | - | TRBV11-2 | CASSLESRNYGYTF | TGTGCCAGCAGCTTAGAGTCTCGCAACTATGGCTACACCTTC
- | TRBJ2-1 | - | TRBV7-9 | CASSQRGSSYNEQFF | TGTGCCAGCAGCCAACGGGGGAGCTCCTACAATGAGCAGTTCTTC
- | TRBJ2-1 | - | TRBV29-1 | CSVDPASEDNEQFF | TGCAGCGTTGACCCCGCTAGCGAGGACAATGAGCAGTTCTTC
- | TRBJ1-1 | once | TRBV16 | CASSQPMNTEAFF | TGTGCCAGCAGCCAACCCATGAACACTGAAGCTTTCTTT
- | TRBJ1-2 | - | TRBV11-3 | CASSREEAVTDGYTF | TGTGCCAGCAGCCGAGAGGAGGCGGTAACGGATGGCTACACCTTC
TRBD1 | TRBJ2-5 | - | TRBV2 | CASSYTGADETQYF | TGTGCCAGCAGCTACACAGGGGCTGACGAGACCCAGTACTTC
TRBD2 | TRBJ2-3 | - | TRBV19 | CASSWGSGSDTQYF | TGTGCCAGTAGTTGGGGCAGCGGGAGTGATACGCAGTATTTT
- | TRBJ2-3 | - | TRBV5-1 | CASRPFPSTDTQYF | TGCGCCAGCCGGCCATTTCCTAGCACAGATACGCAGTATTTT
TRBD1 | TRBJ2-1 | few | TRBV5-6 | CASSLVDRGTSDEQFF | TGTGCCAGCAGCTTGGTGGACAGGGGGACGAGCGATGAGCAGTTCTTC
- | TRBJ1-2 | - | TRBV5-1 | CASSAGSQNYGYTF | TGCGCCAGCAGCGCGGGATCTCAAAACTATGGCTACACCTTC
- | TRBJ1-1 | - | TRBV10-3 | CAITSTANTEAFF | TGTGCCATCACCTCGACAGCCAACACTGAAGCTTTCTTT
- | TRBJ1-1 | - | TRBV11-1 | CASRFRANTEAFF | TGTGCCAGCAGATTCAGGGCGAACACTGAAGCTTTCTTT
- | TRBJ1-1 | once | TRBV7-9 | CASSLAQGRQAFF | TGTGCCAGCAGCTTAGCGCAAGGGCGTCAAGCTTTCTTT
TRBD1 | TRBJ2-7 | - | TRBV2 | CASADRAHEQYF | TGTGCCAGCGCGGACAGGGCCCACGAGCAGTACTTC
- | TRBJ2-7 | once | TRBV4-3 | CASSQEERPYEQYF | TGCGCCAGCAGCCAAGAAGAGCGACCCTACGAGCAGTACTTC
- | TRBJ2-6 | - | TRBV27 | CASSLERNSGANVLTF | TGTGCCAGCAGTTTAGAACGGAACTCTGGGGCCAACGTCCTGACTTTC
- | TRBJ1-2 | - | TRBV10-1 | CADGPVNGYTF | TGCGCCGACGGTCCGGTAAATGGCTACACCTTC
- | TRBJ2-1 | - | TRBV18 | CASSPAGVDNEQFF | TGTGCCAGCTCACCAGCCGGGGTGGACAATGAGCAGTTCTTC
- | TRBJ1-2 | - | TRBV2 | CASTESHYGYTF | TGTGCCAGCACAGAGTCTCACTATGGCTACACCTTC
- | TRBJ2-5 | - | TRBV6-5 | CASRQWGRETQYF | TGTGCCAGCAGACAGTGGGGTCGAGAGACCCAGTACTTC
TRBD1 | TRBJ1-1 | few | TRBV7-3 | CASSSQGDTEAFF | TGTGCCAGCAGCTCCCAGGGGGACACTGAAGCTTTCTTT
- | TRBJ1-6 | - | TRBV30 | CAWSPRGSYNSPLHF | TGTGCCTGGAGTCCGCGGGGGTCCTATAATTCACCCCTCCACTTT
TRBD2 | TRBJ2-7 | - | TRBV3-1/TRBV3-2 | CASSPREAYEQYF | TGTGCCAGCAGCCCTCGGGAGGCCTACGAGCAGTACTTC
- | TRBJ1-4 | - | TRBV19 | CASSMTVTSNEKLFF | TGTGCCAGTAGTATGACAGTTACCAGTAATGAAAAACTGTTTTTT
- | TRBJ2-7 | - | TRBV5-1 | CASSLGTVGNYEQYF | TGCGCCAGCAGTTTAGGGACCGTGGGGAACTACGAGCAGTACTTC
TRBD1 | TRBJ2-7 | once | TRBV11-2 | CASSQGQGVIDEQYF | TGTGCCAGCAGCCAGGGACAGGGGGTTATCGACGAGCAGTACTTC
TRBD1 | TRBJ1-1 | - | TRBV3-1/TRBV3-2 | CASSQVRQGAKVATEAFF | TGTGCCAGCAGCCAGGTACGACAGGGGGCGAAAGTGGCCACTGAAGCTTTCTTT
- | TRBJ2-1 | - | TRBV9 | CASSVATANNEQFF | TGTGCCAGCAGCGTAGCTACAGCCAACAATGAGCAGTTCTTC
- | TRBJ2-7 | - | TRBV4-2 | CASSQEGLRNEQYF | TGTGCCAGCAGCCAGGAAGGGTTGAGAAACGAGCAGTACTTC
- | TRBJ2-1 | - | TRBV18 | CASSAPGTPLNEQFF | TGTGCCAGCTCAGCCCCCGGGACACCTTTGAATGAGCAGTTCTTC
- | TRBJ1-1 | - | TRBV5-1 | CASSLVRGSTEAFF | TGCGCCAGCAGCTTGGTTCGGGGCAGCACTGAAGCTTTCTTT
TRBD1 | TRBJ1-3 | - | TRBV5-5 | CASSGLFRDRGNTIYF | TGTGCCAGCAGCGGGCTTTTCCGGGACAGGGGGAACACCATATATTTT
- | TRBJ1-2 | - | TRBV30 | CAWSVILVWTGPGYTF | TGTGCCTGGAGTGTAATCTTGGTCTGGACCGGACCAGGCTACACCTTC
- | TRBJ1-4 | - | TRBV7-8 | CASSPGQGEKLFF | TGTGCCAGCAGTCCCGGACAAGGTGAAAAACTGTTTTTT
TRBD1 | TRBJ2-7 | once | TRBV5-1 | CASSRSGQGPYDEQYF | TGCGCCAGCAGCAGGTCGGGACAGGGTCCTTATGACGAGCAGTACTTC
TRBD1 | TRBJ1-1 | - | TRBV29-1 | CSAQGARGTTEAFF | TGCAGCGCCCAGGGGGCGCGGGGGACAACTGAAGCTTTCTTT
- | TRBJ1-2 | - | TRBV14 | CASSLQFNYGYTF | TGTGCCAGCAGCTTACAGTTTAACTATGGCTACACCTTC
TRBD2 | TRBJ2-3 | - | TRBV27 | CASSPLAGGTDTQYF | TGTGCCAGCAGCCCGCTAGCGGGAGGCACAGATACGCAGTATTTT
- | TRBJ1-1 | - | TRBV3-1/TRBV3-2 | CASSRSLGAKNTEAFF | TGTGCCAGCAGCCGTAGCCTGGGAGCCAAGAACACTGAAGCTTTCTTT
TRBD1 | TRBJ1-6 | - | TRBV9 | CASSVDRENSPLHF | TGTGCCAGCAGCGTCGACAGGGAAAATTCACCCCTCCACTTT
TRBD1 | TRBJ2-7 | - | TRBV18 | CASSPSQGAAAYEQYF | TGTGCCAGCTCACCTTCTCAGGGGGCTGCGGCCTACGAGCAGTACTTC
- | TRBJ1-1 | - | TRBV6-5 | CASSYLLGTLTEAFF | TGTGCCAGCAGCTACCTCCTCGGGACTCTCACTGAAGCTTTCTTT
TRBD2 | TRBJ2-5 | - | TRBV27 | CASRGLADYQETQYF | TGTGCCAGCCGGGGACTAGCCGACTACCAAGAGACCCAGTACTTC
- | TRBJ1-1 | few | TRBV10-3 | CAISEGRQGPLNTEAFF | TGTGCCATCAGTGAAGGACGTCAGGGGCCCCTGAACACTGAAGCTTTCTTT
- | TRBJ1-5 | - | TRBV30 | CAWSVQGLEPQHF | TGTGCCTGGAGTGTACAGGGCCTAGAGCCCCAGCATTTT
- | TRBJ1-3 | - | TRBV5-4 | CASSPPRPSETDTIYF | TGTGCCAGCAGCCCCCCCAGGCCTTCAGAGACGGACACCATATATTTT
- | TRBJ1-5 | - | TRBV4-2 | CASSQGNSHSNQPQHF | TGTGCCAGCAGCCAAGGGAACTCCCATAGCAATCAGCCCCAGCATTTT
- | TRBJ1-4 | - | TRBV18 | CASSPSSEKLFF | TGTGCCAGCTCACCAAGTTCCGAAAAACTGTTTTTT
- | TRBJ2-5 | - | TRBV18 | CASSPGQYQETQYF | TGTGCCAGCTCACCTGGACAATACCAAGAGACCCAGTACTTC
- | TRBJ1-6 | - | TRBV18 | CASSPQETYNSPLHF | TGTGCCAGCTCACCTCAGGAGACTTATAATTCACCCCTCCACTTT
TRBD2 | TRBJ2-1 | few | TRBV19 | CASSRRLAEYNEQFF | TGTGCCAGTAGCCGTAGACTAGCGGAGTACAATGAGCAGTTCTTC
- | TRBJ1-3 | - | TRBV5-1 | CASSLGGTSGNTIYF | TGCGCCAGCAGCTTGGGGGGCACCTCTGGAAACACCATATATTTT
- | TRBJ1-3 | few | TRBV19 | CASSGPGGSGNTIYF | TGTGCCAGTAGCGGGCCGGGGGGCTCTGGAAACACCATATATTTT
TRBD1 | TRBJ1-2 | - | TRBV2 | CASTPTGEGYTF | TGTGCCAGCACCCCGACAGGGGAGGGCTACACCTTC
TRBD1 | TRBJ1-1 | - | TRBV7-9 | CASSLRDRNTEAFF | TGTGCCAGCAGCCTACGGGACAGAAACACTGAAGCTTTCTTT
- | TRBJ1-1 | - | TRBV6-5 | CASVAGGNTEAFF | TGTGCCAGTGTGGCGGGCGGCAACACTGAAGCTTTCTTT
- | TRBJ2-3 | - | TRBV18 | CASSPTANTDTQYF | TGTGCCAGCTCACCCACAGCAAACACAGATACGCAGTATTTT
TRBD1 | TRBJ1-5 | once | TRBV2 | CASKATGQGRPQHF | TGTGCCAGCAAAGCAACGGGACAGGGGAGACCCCAGCATTTT